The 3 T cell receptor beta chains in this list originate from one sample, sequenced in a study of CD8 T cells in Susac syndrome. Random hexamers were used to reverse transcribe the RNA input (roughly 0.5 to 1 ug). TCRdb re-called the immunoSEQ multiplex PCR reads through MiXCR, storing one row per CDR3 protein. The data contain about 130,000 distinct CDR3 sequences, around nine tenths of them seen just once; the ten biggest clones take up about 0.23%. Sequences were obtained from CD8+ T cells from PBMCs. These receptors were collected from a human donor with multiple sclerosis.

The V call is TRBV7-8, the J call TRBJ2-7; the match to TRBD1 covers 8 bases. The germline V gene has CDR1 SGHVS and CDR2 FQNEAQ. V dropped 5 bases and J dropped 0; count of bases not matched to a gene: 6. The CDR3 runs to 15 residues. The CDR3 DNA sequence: TGTGCCAGCAGCATTCAGGGGGCAAGCTCCTACGAGCAGTACTTC. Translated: CASSIQGASSYEQYF.

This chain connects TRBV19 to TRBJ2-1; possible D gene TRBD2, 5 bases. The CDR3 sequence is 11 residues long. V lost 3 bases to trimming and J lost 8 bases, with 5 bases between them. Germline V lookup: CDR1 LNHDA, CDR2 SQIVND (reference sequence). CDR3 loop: CASSMRDEQFF. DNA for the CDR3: TGTGCCAGTAGTATGAGGGATGAGCAGTTCTTC.

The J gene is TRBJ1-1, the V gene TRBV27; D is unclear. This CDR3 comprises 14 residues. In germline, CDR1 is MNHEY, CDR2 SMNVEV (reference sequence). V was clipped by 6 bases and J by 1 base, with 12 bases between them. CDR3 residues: CASSPIGGNTEAFF. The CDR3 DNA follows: TGTGCCAGCAGCCCAATCGGAGGGAACACTGAAGCTTTCTTT.